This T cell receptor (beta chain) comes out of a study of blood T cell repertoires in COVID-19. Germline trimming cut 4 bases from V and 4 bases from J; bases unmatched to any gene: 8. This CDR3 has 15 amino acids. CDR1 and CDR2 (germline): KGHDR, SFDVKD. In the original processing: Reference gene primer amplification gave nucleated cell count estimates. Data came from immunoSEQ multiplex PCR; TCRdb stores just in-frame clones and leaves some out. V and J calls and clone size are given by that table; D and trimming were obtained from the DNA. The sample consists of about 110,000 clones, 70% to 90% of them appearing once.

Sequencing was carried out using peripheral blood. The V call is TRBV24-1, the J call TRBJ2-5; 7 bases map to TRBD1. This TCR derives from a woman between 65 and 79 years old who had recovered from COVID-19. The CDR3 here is CATSEFRQGIETQYF. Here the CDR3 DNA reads TGTGCCACCAGTGAATTTAGACAGGGAATAGAGACCCAGTACTTC.